A single sample is the source of the 15 T cell receptor beta chains below, sequenced in a study of blood T cell repertoires in COVID-19. Sequencing was performed with immunoSEQ multiplex PCR; in TCRdb, only in-frame clones are kept and a portion is missing. In the table there are approximately 110,000 clones, 69% of which are singletons. The sequenced material came from peripheral blood. These receptors came from a man older than 75 with acute or convalescent COVID-19.

The J gene is TRBJ1-5, the V gene TRBV28, with 7 bases matching TRBD1. The CDR3 runs to 14 residues. The germline gives CDR1 MDHEN, CDR2 SYDVKM. V shed 6 bases, J shed 3 bases, and the junction held 5 bases outside the gene matches. This CDR3 reads CASRGGQLNQPQHF. In DNA, the CDR3 is TGTGCCAGCAGGGGGGGACAGCTCAATCAGCCCCAGCATTTT.

This chain uses TRBV7-8 with TRBJ2-5; D remains ambiguous. The V end was cut by 3 bases, the J end by 0 bases, with 8 bases between. There are 14 residues in the CDR3. Germline CDR1 is SGHVS and CDR2 is FQNEAQ. This CDR3 is CASSFSPDQETQYF. As DNA, the CDR3 is TGTGCCAGCAGCTTTTCGCCAGACCAAGAGACCCAGTACTTC.

The V and J genes are TRBV7-2 and TRBJ2-2; 11 nucleotides line up with TRBD2. The CDR3 is 17 amino acids. Per germline, CDR1 SGHTA and CDR2 FQGNSA. V shed 1 base and J 4 bases; nucleotides not matched to a gene: 5. The CDR3 loop is CASSLGRLAGTTGELFF. The CDR3 nucleotides are TGTGCCAGCAGCTTAGGTAGACTAGCGGGAACCACCGGGGAGCTGTTTTTT.

This clone was seen more than once but under ten times. The chain combines TRBV7-8 with TRBJ1-2; D perhaps matches TRBD1 (5 bases). Looked up from germline, CDR1 is SGHVS and CDR2 is FQNEAQ. CDR3 length: 14 amino acids. The V and J ends lost 1 base and 4 bases respectively, with 10 bases between them. The CDR3 DNA reads TGTGCCAGCAGCTTAGACCCCAGGGTCTATGGCTACACCTTC. This codes for CASSLDPRVYGYTF. The full variable domain, completed using reference TRBV7-8 and TRBJ1-2, is GAGVSQSPRYKVAKRGQDVALRCDPISGHVSLFWYQQALGQGPEFLTYFQNEAQLDKSGLPSDRFFAERPEGSVSTLKIQRTQQEDSAVYLCASSLDPRVYGYTFGSGTRLTVV.

V usage is TRBV10-3 and J usage is TRBJ1-2; the D gene is possibly TRBD1 (6 bases). There are 13 residues in the CDR3. V lost 8 bases, J lost 2 bases, and 12 bases lay in between. Germline CDR1 and CDR2: ENHRY and SYGVKD. DNA of the CDR3: TGTGCCATCGGCGCAGGACAGAACTATGGCTACACCTTC. Its translation: CAIGAGQNYGYTF.

The chain links TRBV6-4 to TRBJ2-1, with 9 positions matching TRBD2. The V gene end was trimmed by 4 bases and the J gene end by 7 bases; junction bases not matched to a gene: 11. This CDR3 region has 16 residues. CDR1 is MRHNA and CDR2 is SNTAGT in the germline V gene. In nucleotides, the CDR3 is TGTGCCAGCAGTGCGACCGTAGCGGGAGATCGGAATGAGCAGTTCTTC. This sequence encodes CASSATVAGDRNEQFF.

V usage is TRBV18 and J usage is TRBJ1-6; D possibly corresponds to TRBD1 (5 bases). Germline V gene sequence: CDR1 KGHSH, CDR2 LQKENI. The V gene lost 1 base and the J gene lost 5 bases, with 9 bases spanning the gap. This CDR3 spans 15 amino acids. CDR3 amino acids: CASSPRDYDNSPLHF. The CDR3 nucleotides are TGTGCCAGCTCACCACGGGACTATGATAATTCACCCCTCCACTTT. Variable domain in full (rest from reference TRBV18 and TRBJ1-6): NAGVMQNPRHLVRRRGQEARLRCSPMKGHSHVYWYRQLPEEGLKFMVYLQKENIIDESGMPKERFSAEFPKEGPSILRIQQVVRGDSAAYFCASSPRDYDNSPLHFGNGTRLTVT.

The chain recombines TRBV28 with TRBJ2-2; 7 bases are a match to TRBD1. The CDR3 is 16 residues long. Looked up from germline, CDR1 is MDHEN and CDR2 is SYDVKM. V was clipped by 2 bases and J by 0 bases; unmatched bases: 3. The CDR3 coding sequence is TGTGCCAGCAGTTTAACCGGACAGGCGAACACCGGGGAGCTGTTTTTT. This translates into CASSLTGQANTGELFF. Based on the CDR3 plus reference TRBV28 and TRBJ2-2, the full variable domain is DVKVTQSSRYLVKRTGEKVFLECVQDMDHENMFWYRQDPGLGLRLIYFSYDVKMKEKGDIPEGYSVSREKKERFSLILESASTNQTSMYLCASSLTGQANTGELFFGEGSRLTVL.

In its sample, this clone was seen once. This chain uses TRBV11-2 with TRBJ1-1; no clear D gene. Germline V gene sequence: CDR1 SGHAT, CDR2 FQNNGV. This CDR3 is built from 13 residues. Trimming took 2 bases from V and 6 from J, leaving 10 bases between them. CDR3 loop: CASSLLSGAEAFF. The CDR3, as DNA: TGTGCCAGCAGCTTACTTTCCGGGGCTGAAGCTTTCTTT.

This clone showed up just a few times. J is TRBJ1-5 and V is TRBV28, with 8 positions matching TRBD1. This CDR3 has 16 amino acids. V shed 8 bases, J shed 2 bases, and the junction held 11 bases outside the gene matches. In germline, CDR1 is MDHEN, CDR2 SYDVKM. The DNA of the CDR3 is TGTGCCAGCGGCAGGGGGCGCAGACCGGGCAATCAGCCCCAGCATTTT. The encoded protein is CASGRGRRPGNQPQHF.

The chain couples TRBV6-5 to TRBJ2-7; D call uncertain. Germline V gives CDR1 MNHEY, CDR2 SVGAGI. The ends were cut back, 6 bases at V and 2 bases at J, with 11 bases in the middle. This CDR3 contains 13 residues. The CDR3 nucleotides are TGTGCCAGCAGATCCATAACTACCTACGAGCAGTACTTC. As protein: CASRSITTYEQYF.

CDR3 DNA sequence: TGTGCCAGCAAGGGGCTAGGGACTAGCGGAGGTACTGAGCAGTTCTTC. As protein: CASKGLGTSGGTEQFF. The rearrangement joins TRBV7-2 to TRBJ2-1; 11 bases align to TRBD2. Losses at the gene ends were 7 bases for V and 9 bases for J; bases not matched to a gene: 14. Germline values: CDR1 SGHTA, CDR2 FQGNSA. The CDR3 spans 16 residues.

V usage is TRBV4-1 and J usage is TRBJ2-4, with 7 bases matching TRBD2. Germline V gene data show CDR1 as MGHRA and CDR2 as YSYEKL. The CDR3 is 16 residues long. V lost 4 bases, J lost 9 bases, and 15 bases stayed unmatched. The CDR3 DNA sequence: TGCGCCAGCAGCCCTAGTCCAGGGCGGGAGAGCGGCATTCAGTACTTC. This sequence encodes CASSPSPGRESGIQYF.

This clone was picked up a small number of times. The V and J genes are TRBV18 and TRBJ2-5, with 7 nucleotides matching TRBD2. The CDR3 consists of 15 residues. V lost 4 bases, J lost 1 base, and 6 bases stayed unmatched. Germline CDR1 is KGHSH and CDR2 is LQKENI. The CDR3: CASSHSQRGQETQYF. CDR3 coding DNA: TGTGCCAGCTCACACTCCCAGCGGGGCCAAGAGACCCAGTACTTC. The full variable domain, completed using reference TRBV18 and TRBJ2-5, is NAGVMQNPRHLVRRRGQEARLRCSPMKGHSHVYWYRQLPEEGLKFMVYLQKENIIDESGMPKERFSAEFPKEGPSILRIQQVVRGDSAAYFCASSHSQRGQETQYFGPGTRLLVL.

The chain joins TRBV6-2 or TRBV6-3 to TRBJ1-2; 8 bases agree with TRBD1. CDR3 length: 14 residues. Per germline, CDR1 MNHEY and CDR2 SVGEGT. The V gene end was trimmed by 4 bases and the J gene end by 3 bases; junction bases not matched to a gene: 4. CDR3 DNA: TGTGCCAGCAGTTTCCGGGACAGGTACTATGGCTACACCTTC. It yields the protein CASSFRDRYYGYTF.